This T cell receptor beta chain derives from a study of T cells in Graves' hyperthyroidism and ophthalmopathy. Trimming removed 6 bases from V and 2 bases from J, with 22 bases in between. Germline CDR1 and CDR2: SEHNR and FQNEAQ (reference sequence). This CDR3 has 17 amino acids. TCR beta CDR3 region amplification was performed from RNA transcripts. The TCR CDR3 first-round RT-PCR relied on the HTBI primer set. TCRdb re-called the multiplex PCR reads with MiXCR, one entry per CDR3 protein. The sample lists about 500,000 distinct CDR3 sequences, roughly 45% occurring once. The receptor was isolated from an adult woman with Graves' disease, either hyperthyroidism or ophthalmopathy (not recorded which). The V gene is TRBV7-9, the J gene TRBJ2-5; the D call may be TRBD1 or TRBD2 (5 bases each). Sequenced sample: peripheral blood or thyroid tissue (not recorded which). CDR3 sequence reads: CASSLRGASLGQETQYF. The CDR3 DNA reads TGTGCCAGCAGTTTGAGGGGAGCCTCCCTCGGGCAAGAGACCCAGTACTTC. Together with reference TRBV7-9 and TRBJ2-5, the CDR3 gives the full variable domain: DTGVSQNPRHKITKRGQNVTFRCDPISEHNRLYWYRQTLGQGPEFLTYFQNEAQLEKSRLLSDRFSAERPKGSFSTLEIQRTEQGDSAMYLCASSLRGASLGQETQYFGPGTRLLVL.